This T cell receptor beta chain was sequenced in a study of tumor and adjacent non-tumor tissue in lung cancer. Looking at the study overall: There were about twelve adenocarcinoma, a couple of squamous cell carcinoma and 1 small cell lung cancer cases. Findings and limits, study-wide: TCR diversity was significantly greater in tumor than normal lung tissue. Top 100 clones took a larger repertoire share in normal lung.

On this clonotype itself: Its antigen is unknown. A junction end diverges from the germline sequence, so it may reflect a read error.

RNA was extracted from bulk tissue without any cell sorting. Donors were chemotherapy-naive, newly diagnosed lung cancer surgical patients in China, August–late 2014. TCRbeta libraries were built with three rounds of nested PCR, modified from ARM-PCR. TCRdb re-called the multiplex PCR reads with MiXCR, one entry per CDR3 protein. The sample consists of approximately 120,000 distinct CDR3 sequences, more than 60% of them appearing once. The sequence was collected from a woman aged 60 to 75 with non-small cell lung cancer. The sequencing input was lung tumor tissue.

For the CDR3, the DNA is TGTGGGGGTCGGGAGGTGACTGAAGCTTTCTTT. This encodes CGGREVTEAFF. The chain couples TRBV29-1 to TRBJ1-1; D possibly corresponds to TRBD1 (5 bases). CDR3 size: 11 residues. The V gene's germline CDR1 is SQVTM and CDR2 ANQGSEA.